This T cell receptor beta chain was recorded in a study of response to subunit inactivated influenza vaccine. CDR3 length: 13 residues. The V gene lost 3 bases and the J gene lost 7 bases, with 9 bases spanning the gap. Germline CDR1 is MGHRA and CDR2 is YSYEKL. In this sample, this clonotype turned up many times. Using its own MiXCR run on the RT-PCR reads, TCRdb lists one record per CDR3 protein. The sample includes 400,000 to 650,000 distinct CDR3 sequences, less than 7.5% of them seen just once. This receptor was identified in a man between 50 and 75 years old who received an inactivated influenza vaccine. Sequencing used PBMCs from blood, obtained about 23 months after vaccination. The rearrangement links TRBV4-1 to TRBJ1-4; no firm D call. CDR3 DNA sequence: TGCGCCAGCAGCCAGGTCTGGGGTGAAAAACTGTTTTTT. This gives the protein CASSQVWGEKLFF.